This T cell receptor (beta chain) was recovered during a study of blood T cell repertoires in COVID-19. For the study at large: Sample material is recorded as cDNA or gDNA derived from T cells, B-cell-depleted T cells, or PBMCs.

Trimming cost V 3 bases and J 8 bases, with 13 bases left between them. The germline CDR1 and CDR2 sequences are SGHTA and FQGNSA. The CDR3 runs to 13 residues. Repertoires were generated with immunoSEQ multiplex PCR, while TCRdb's copy carries only in-frame clones and drops some. The data show some 150,000 clones, roughly nine tenths seen once. This receptor was taken from a woman over 75 in a cohort sampled during active or convalescent COVID-19. Material: peripheral blood. The chain is built from TRBV7-2 and TRBJ1-2, with D perhaps TRBD1 (5 bases). DNA for the CDR3: TGTGCCAGCAGCTTCGACAGCTTGGGGGGCTACACCTTC. It yields the protein CASSFDSLGGYTF.